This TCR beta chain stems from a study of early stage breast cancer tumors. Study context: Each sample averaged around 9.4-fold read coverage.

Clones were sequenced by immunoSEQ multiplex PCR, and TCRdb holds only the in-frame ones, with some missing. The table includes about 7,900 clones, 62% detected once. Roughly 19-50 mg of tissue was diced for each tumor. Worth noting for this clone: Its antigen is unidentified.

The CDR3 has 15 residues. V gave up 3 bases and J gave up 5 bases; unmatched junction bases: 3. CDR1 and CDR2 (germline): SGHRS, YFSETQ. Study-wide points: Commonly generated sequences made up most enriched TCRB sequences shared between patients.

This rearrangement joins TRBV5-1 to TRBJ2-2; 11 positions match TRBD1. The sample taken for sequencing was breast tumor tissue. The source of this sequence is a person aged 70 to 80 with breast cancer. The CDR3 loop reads CASSSGTGGTGELFF. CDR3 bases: TGCGCCAGCAGCTCCGGGACAGGGGGAACCGGGGAGCTGTTTTTT. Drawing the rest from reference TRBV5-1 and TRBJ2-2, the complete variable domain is KAGVTQTPRYLIKTRGQQVTLSCSPISGHRSVSWYQQTPGQGLQFLFEYFSETQRNKGNFPGRFSGRQFSNSRSEMNVSTLELGDSALYLCASSSGTGGTGELFFGEGSRLTVL.